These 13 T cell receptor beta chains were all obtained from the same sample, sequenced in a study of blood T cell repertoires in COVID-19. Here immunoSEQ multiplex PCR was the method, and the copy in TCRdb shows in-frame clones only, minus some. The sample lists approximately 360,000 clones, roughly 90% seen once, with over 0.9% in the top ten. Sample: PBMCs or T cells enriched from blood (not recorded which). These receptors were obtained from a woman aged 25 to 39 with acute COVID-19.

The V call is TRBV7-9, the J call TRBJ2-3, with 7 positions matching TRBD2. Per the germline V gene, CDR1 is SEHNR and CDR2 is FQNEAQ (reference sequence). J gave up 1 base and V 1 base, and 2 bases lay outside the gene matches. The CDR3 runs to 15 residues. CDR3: CASSLVAGGTDTQYF. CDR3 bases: TGTGCCAGCAGCTTAGTTGCGGGGGGCACAGATACGCAGTATTTT.

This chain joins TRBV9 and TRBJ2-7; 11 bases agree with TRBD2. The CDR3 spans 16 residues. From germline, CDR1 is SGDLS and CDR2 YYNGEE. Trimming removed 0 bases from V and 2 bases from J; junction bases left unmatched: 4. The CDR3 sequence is CASSVGSGGATYEQYF. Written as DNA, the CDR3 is TGTGCCAGCAGCGTAGGTAGCGGGGGGGCAACCTACGAGCAGTACTTC.

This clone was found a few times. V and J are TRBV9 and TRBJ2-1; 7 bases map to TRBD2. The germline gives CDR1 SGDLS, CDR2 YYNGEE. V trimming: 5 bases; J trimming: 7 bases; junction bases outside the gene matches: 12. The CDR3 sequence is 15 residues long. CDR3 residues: CASSMKTRGGNEQFF. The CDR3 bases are TGTGCCAGCAGTATGAAGACTAGGGGAGGGAATGAGCAGTTCTTC.

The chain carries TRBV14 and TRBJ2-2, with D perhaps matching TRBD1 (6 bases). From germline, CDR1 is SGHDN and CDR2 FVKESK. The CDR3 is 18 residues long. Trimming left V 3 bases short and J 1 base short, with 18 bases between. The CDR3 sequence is CASSHLPGKGGNTGELFF. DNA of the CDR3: TGTGCCAGCAGCCACTTACCTGGGAAAGGGGGGAACACCGGGGAGCTGTTTTTT.

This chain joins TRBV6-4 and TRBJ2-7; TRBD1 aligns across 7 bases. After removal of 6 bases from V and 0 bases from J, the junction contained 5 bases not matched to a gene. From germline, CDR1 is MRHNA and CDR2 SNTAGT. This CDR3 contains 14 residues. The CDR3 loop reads CASSGQASSYEQYF. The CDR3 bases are TGTGCCAGCAGCGGACAGGCAAGCTCCTACGAGCAGTACTTC.

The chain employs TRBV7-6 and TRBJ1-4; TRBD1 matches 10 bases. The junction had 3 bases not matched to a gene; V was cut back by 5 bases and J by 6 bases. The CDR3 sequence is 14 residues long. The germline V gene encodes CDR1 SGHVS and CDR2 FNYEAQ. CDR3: CASSTGTGDEKLFF. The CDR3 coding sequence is TGTGCCAGCAGCACCGGGACAGGGGATGAAAAACTGTTTTTT.

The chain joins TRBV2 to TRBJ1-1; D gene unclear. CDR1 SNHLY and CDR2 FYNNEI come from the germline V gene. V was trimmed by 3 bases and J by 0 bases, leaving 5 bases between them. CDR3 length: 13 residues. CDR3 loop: CASSEAVNTEAFF. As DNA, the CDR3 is TGTGCCAGCAGTGAGGCGGTGAACACTGAAGCTTTCTTT.

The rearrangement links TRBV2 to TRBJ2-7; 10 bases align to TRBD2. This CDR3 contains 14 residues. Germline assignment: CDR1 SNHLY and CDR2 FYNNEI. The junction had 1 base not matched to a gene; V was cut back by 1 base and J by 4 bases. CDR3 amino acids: CASSEELAGYEQYF. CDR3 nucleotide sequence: TGTGCCAGCAGTGAAGAACTAGCGGGGTACGAGCAGTACTTC.

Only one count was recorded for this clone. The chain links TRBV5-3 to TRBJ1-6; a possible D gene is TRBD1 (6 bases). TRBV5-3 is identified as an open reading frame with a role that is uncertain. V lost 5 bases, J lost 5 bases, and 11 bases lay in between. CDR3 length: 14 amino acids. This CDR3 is CARRRTAHNSPLHF. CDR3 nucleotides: TGTGCCAGAAGACGGACAGCCCATAATTCACCCCTCCACTTT.

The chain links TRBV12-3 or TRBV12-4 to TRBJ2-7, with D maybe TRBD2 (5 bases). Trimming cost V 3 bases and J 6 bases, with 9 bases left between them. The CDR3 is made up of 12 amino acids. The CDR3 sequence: CASSFRGIEQYF. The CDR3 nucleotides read TGTGCCAGCAGTTTCAGAGGGATCGAGCAGTACTTC.

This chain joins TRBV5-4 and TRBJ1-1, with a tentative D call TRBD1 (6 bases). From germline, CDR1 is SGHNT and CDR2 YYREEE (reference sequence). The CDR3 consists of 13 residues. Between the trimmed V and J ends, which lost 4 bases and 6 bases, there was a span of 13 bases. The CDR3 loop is CASSLQGWAEAFF. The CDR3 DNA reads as TGTGCCAGCAGCCTACAGGGCTGGGCTGAAGCTTTCTTT.

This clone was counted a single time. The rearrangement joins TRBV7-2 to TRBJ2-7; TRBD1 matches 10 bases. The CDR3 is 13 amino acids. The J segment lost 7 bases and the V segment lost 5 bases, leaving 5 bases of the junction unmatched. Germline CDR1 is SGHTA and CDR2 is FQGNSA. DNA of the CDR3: TGTGCCAGCAGCGGCCGGGACAGGGGAGAGCAGTACTTC. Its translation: CASSGRDRGEQYF.

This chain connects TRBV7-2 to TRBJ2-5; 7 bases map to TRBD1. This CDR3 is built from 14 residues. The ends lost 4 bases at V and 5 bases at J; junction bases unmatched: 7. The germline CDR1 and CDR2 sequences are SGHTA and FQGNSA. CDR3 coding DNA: TGTGCCAGCAGCTCGCCGGGACAGAGGGAGACCCAGTACTTC. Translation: CASSSPGQRETQYF.